Listed below are T cell receptor beta chains from one sample, sequenced in a study of blood T cell repertoires in COVID-19. Produced via immunoSEQ multiplex PCR; TCRdb's table is partial and in-frame only. The sample holds about 210,000 clones, approximately 86% seen once. Specimen: peripheral blood. Receptors were obtained from a man between 60 and 70 years old with acute or convalescent COVID-19. Each CDR3 is given with its conserved first and last residue. Each record gives: J gene, V gene, clone size, D gene, CDR3 DNA, CDR3 protein. A D gene is named only where the DNA matches it firmly. Clone size is shown for a subset of rows, as once, few, many or a class of expanded clone.

j_gene: TRBJ2-2
v_gene: TRBV24-1
abundance: .
d_gene: .
CDR3nt: TGTGCCACCAGCGCGGGGGCCGACACCGGGGAGCTGTTTTTT
CDR3aa: CATSAGADTGELFF

j_gene: TRBJ2-7
v_gene: TRBV5-5
abundance: .
d_gene: TRBD1
CDR3nt: TGTGCCAGCAGCGAGCCTGGGACAGGGGTTTACGAGCAGTACTTC
CDR3aa: CASSEPGTGVYEQYF

j_gene: TRBJ2-1
v_gene: TRBV15
abundance: .
d_gene: .
CDR3nt: TGTGCCACCAGCAGAGGATGGCAGGGGTTCAACAATGAGCAGTTCTTC
CDR3aa: CATSRGWQGFNNEQFF

j_gene: TRBJ1-6
v_gene: TRBV5-1
abundance: .
d_gene: TRBD1
CDR3nt: TGCGCCAGCAGCTTGGAATGGGGCAGGGGGAGTTCACCCCTCCACTTT
CDR3aa: CASSLEWGRGSSPLHF

j_gene: TRBJ2-2
v_gene: TRBV19
abundance: .
d_gene: TRBD1
CDR3nt: TGTGCCAGTAGTACCGGGGACAGGGCAAGCGGGGAGCTGTTTTTT
CDR3aa: CASSTGDRASGELFF

j_gene: TRBJ2-3
v_gene: TRBV19
abundance: .
d_gene: TRBD2
CDR3nt: TGTGCCAGTAGTATCGGAGCGGGAAGCACAGATACGCAGTATTTT
CDR3aa: CASSIGAGSTDTQYF

j_gene: TRBJ1-5
v_gene: TRBV2
abundance: .
d_gene: .
CDR3nt: TGTGCCAGCAGTGAGAGCTTGGTGAGGCTTGGGCAGCCCCAGCATTTT
CDR3aa: CASSESLVRLGQPQHF

j_gene: TRBJ1-2
v_gene: TRBV11-2
abundance: .
d_gene: TRBD1
CDR3nt: TGTGCCAGCAGCTTCCGGGACAGGGATACTAACTATGGCTACACCTTC
CDR3aa: CASSFRDRDTNYGYTF

j_gene: TRBJ1-6
v_gene: TRBV28
abundance: .
d_gene: .
CDR3nt: TGTGCCAGCAGTTTACCGGGAGGGAGGAGGAGCTCCTATAATTCACCCCTCCACTTT
CDR3aa: CASSLPGGRRSSYNSPLHF

j_gene: TRBJ1-1
v_gene: TRBV19
abundance: .
d_gene: TRBD1
CDR3nt: TGTGCCAGTAGTATAAAGGGGGCAGGGGGCGCGACTATCCGGGGTTTCTTT
CDR3aa: CASSIKGAGGATIRGFF

j_gene: TRBJ2-7
v_gene: TRBV10-3
abundance: once
d_gene: TRBD1
CDR3nt: TGTGCCATCAGTGCCACAGGGGACACCTACGAGCAGTACTTC
CDR3aa: CAISATGDTYEQYF

j_gene: TRBJ2-5
v_gene: TRBV7-2
abundance: .
d_gene: .
CDR3nt: TGTGCCAGCAGCCGTCAGGCGGGGGCCCGCCAAGAGACCCAGTACTTC
CDR3aa: CASSRQAGARQETQYF

j_gene: TRBJ1-5
v_gene: TRBV14
abundance: .
d_gene: TRBD1
CDR3nt: TGTGCCAGCAGCCAAGGCCCCCCGGTACAGGGGGACTATAGCAATCAGCCCCAGCATTTT
CDR3aa: CASSQGPPVQGDYSNQPQHF

j_gene: TRBJ2-2
v_gene: TRBV5-1
abundance: .
d_gene: TRBD1
CDR3nt: TGCGCCAGCAGCTCCTCGGGACAGGGGGCCGGCGGGGAGCTGTTTTTT
CDR3aa: CASSSSGQGAGGELFF

j_gene: TRBJ2-2
v_gene: TRBV19
abundance: .
d_gene: .
CDR3nt: TGTGCCAGTAGTCCCCCCCCAACCGGGACAAAGGACACCGGGGAGCTGTTTTTT
CDR3aa: CASSPPPTGTKDTGELFF

j_gene: TRBJ2-7
v_gene: TRBV7-9
abundance: .
d_gene: .
CDR3nt: TGTGCCAGCAGCTTAGAAGGGATTAGGGGCGAGCAGTACTTC
CDR3aa: CASSLEGIRGEQYF

j_gene: TRBJ2-5
v_gene: TRBV19
abundance: .
d_gene: .
CDR3nt: TGTGCCAGTAGTATCGGGCTCCAGGGGGAGACCCAGTACTTC
CDR3aa: CASSIGLQGETQYF

j_gene: TRBJ1-4
v_gene: TRBV7-9
abundance: .
d_gene: TRBD1
CDR3nt: TGTGCCAGCAGCGCTCGGGACAGGGGTCCGTCCCGGGCTAATGAAAAACTGTTTTTT
CDR3aa: CASSARDRGPSRANEKLFF

j_gene: TRBJ2-7
v_gene: TRBV2
abundance: .
d_gene: .
CDR3nt: TGTGCCAGCAGTGAGGGTCCAGGGGCAAGGGAGCAGTACTTC
CDR3aa: CASSEGPGAREQYF

j_gene: TRBJ1-2
v_gene: TRBV5-8
abundance: .
d_gene: TRBD1
CDR3nt: TGTGCCAGCAGCTTTGGCCGACAGGGGGCTAACTATGGCTACACCTTC
CDR3aa: CASSFGRQGANYGYTF

j_gene: TRBJ2-3
v_gene: TRBV9
abundance: few
d_gene: .
CDR3nt: TGTGCCAGCAGAGCGCAGGGGGGTACTGGGGATACGCAGTATTTT
CDR3aa: CASRAQGGTGDTQYF

j_gene: TRBJ1-5
v_gene: TRBV6-2/TRBV6-3
abundance: .
d_gene: .
CDR3nt: TGTGCCAGCAGTTACTCGGAGGTAATCACAGAACAGCCCCAGCATTTT
CDR3aa: CASSYSEVITEQPQHF

j_gene: TRBJ1-4
v_gene: TRBV29-1
abundance: .
d_gene: TRBD1
CDR3nt: TGCAGCGTTACGGGGGACAGGGGAAATGAAAAACTGTTTTTT
CDR3aa: CSVTGDRGNEKLFF

j_gene: TRBJ2-2
v_gene: TRBV2
abundance: .
d_gene: .
CDR3nt: TGTGCCAGCAGTGGGCCCATGGGTTGGGGATTGAGGGCGAACACCGGGGAGCTGTTTTTT
CDR3aa: CASSGPMGWGLRANTGELFF

j_gene: TRBJ2-7
v_gene: TRBV19
abundance: once
d_gene: .
CDR3nt: TGTGCCAGTAGGATAAGAACAGGTTCCTACGAGCAGTACTTC
CDR3aa: CASRIRTGSYEQYF

j_gene: TRBJ1-1
v_gene: TRBV18
abundance: once
d_gene: .
CDR3nt: TGTGCCAGCTCGCAGGACATAGAGAACACTGAAGCTTTCTTT
CDR3aa: CASSQDIENTEAFF

j_gene: TRBJ1-4
v_gene: TRBV11-2
abundance: once
d_gene: .
CDR3nt: TGTGCCAGCAGCTTAGAGCTGAGGACAACTAATGAAAAACTGTTTTTT
CDR3aa: CASSLELRTTNEKLFF

j_gene: TRBJ2-5
v_gene: TRBV9
abundance: .
d_gene: TRBD2
CDR3nt: TGTGCCAGCAGCGTAGCGTGGGCTAGCGGGGGCCCTCAAGAGACCCAGTACTTC
CDR3aa: CASSVAWASGGPQETQYF

j_gene: TRBJ1-1
v_gene: TRBV7-3
abundance: .
d_gene: .
CDR3nt: TGTGCCAGCAGCTTAGACAACCGGAACACTGAAGCTTTCTTT
CDR3aa: CASSLDNRNTEAFF

j_gene: TRBJ2-7
v_gene: TRBV11-3
abundance: .
d_gene: TRBD1
CDR3nt: TGTGCCAGCAGCCGGACAGGGTCCTACGAGCAGTACTTC
CDR3aa: CASSRTGSYEQYF

j_gene: TRBJ2-3
v_gene: TRBV3-1/TRBV3-2
abundance: .
d_gene: .
CDR3nt: TGTGCCAGCAGCCAAGATCCTTTCACAGATACGCAGTATTTT
CDR3aa: CASSQDPFTDTQYF

j_gene: TRBJ1-5
v_gene: TRBV24-1
abundance: .
d_gene: .
CDR3nt: TGTGCCACCAGTGAAACAGGGTTCAATCAGCCCCAGCATTTT
CDR3aa: CATSETGFNQPQHF

j_gene: TRBJ1-6
v_gene: TRBV7-9
abundance: .
d_gene: .
CDR3nt: TGTGCCAGCAGCTTAGGTGGCGGGCAGTCTTCACCCCTCCACTTT
CDR3aa: CASSLGGGQSSPLHF

j_gene: TRBJ1-4
v_gene: TRBV5-5
abundance: .
d_gene: .
CDR3nt: TGTGCCAGCAGCTTGGTTCAGGCAACTAATGAAAAACTGTTTTTT
CDR3aa: CASSLVQATNEKLFF

j_gene: TRBJ2-5
v_gene: TRBV29-1
abundance: .
d_gene: TRBD1
CDR3nt: TGCAGCGTCAACTCAGGGGGCCAAGAGACCCAGTACTTC
CDR3aa: CSVNSGGQETQYF

j_gene: TRBJ1-5
v_gene: TRBV5-8
abundance: .
d_gene: .
CDR3nt: TGTGCCAGCAGCCTCCTCCTAGTGACAGGAAGGGCTAATAGCAATCAGCCCCAGCATTTT
CDR3aa: CASSLLLVTGRANSNQPQHF

j_gene: TRBJ1-1
v_gene: TRBV5-1
abundance: .
d_gene: TRBD1
CDR3nt: TGCGCCAGCAGCCCCCAACAGACAGGGGCGAACACTGAAGCTTTCTTT
CDR3aa: CASSPQQTGANTEAFF

j_gene: TRBJ2-1
v_gene: TRBV7-8
abundance: .
d_gene: .
CDR3nt: TGTGCCAGCAACCTACAGGGCCGCTCCTACAATGAGCAGTTCTTC
CDR3aa: CASNLQGRSYNEQFF

j_gene: TRBJ2-7
v_gene: TRBV28
abundance: .
d_gene: .
CDR3nt: TGTGCCAGCAGTTTCCTAATCGGGCAGGGGAGCCACGAGCAGTACTTC
CDR3aa: CASSFLIGQGSHEQYF

j_gene: TRBJ2-1
v_gene: TRBV19
abundance: .
d_gene: TRBD2
CDR3nt: TGTGCCAGTAGGGGACTAGCGGGGGGTGAGGGTGAGCAGTTCTTC
CDR3aa: CASRGLAGGEGEQFF

j_gene: TRBJ2-2
v_gene: TRBV7-8
abundance: once
d_gene: .
CDR3nt: TGTGCCAGCCGCCAGTCAAGCAGGGGGGACACCGGGGAGCTGTTTTTT
CDR3aa: CASRQSSRGDTGELFF

j_gene: TRBJ1-1
v_gene: TRBV6-5
abundance: .
d_gene: .
CDR3nt: TGTGCCAGCAGTTACTTGGGGAGGGCGAACACTGAAGCTTTCTTT
CDR3aa: CASSYLGRANTEAFF

j_gene: TRBJ2-3
v_gene: TRBV27
abundance: .
d_gene: .
CDR3nt: TGTGCCAGCAGTTTATCGGGGGGAGATACGCAGTATTTT
CDR3aa: CASSLSGGDTQYF

j_gene: TRBJ2-5
v_gene: TRBV12-5
abundance: .
d_gene: TRBD2
CDR3nt: TGTGCTAGTGCCTTGGGCGGGGGTCGGGAGACCCAGTACTTC
CDR3aa: CASALGGGRETQYF

j_gene: TRBJ1-6
v_gene: TRBV25-1
abundance: .
d_gene: .
CDR3nt: TGTGCCAGCAGCCCCGCCGCGGGAATAAATTCACCCCTCCACTTT
CDR3aa: CASSPAAGINSPLHF

j_gene: TRBJ2-2
v_gene: TRBV9
abundance: .
d_gene: TRBD1
CDR3nt: TGTGCCAGCAACCGACAGGGCTCTGGCACCGGGGAGCTGTTTTTT
CDR3aa: CASNRQGSGTGELFF

j_gene: TRBJ1-2
v_gene: TRBV4-1
abundance: .
d_gene: TRBD1
CDR3nt: TGCGCCAGCAGCCAAGACTTCGGGGGACAGCGTTCTTGGGGCTACACCTTC
CDR3aa: CASSQDFGGQRSWGYTF

j_gene: TRBJ2-3
v_gene: TRBV27
abundance: .
d_gene: TRBD1
CDR3nt: TGTGCCAGCAGTTTGGGGACAGTCACAGATACGCAGTATTTT
CDR3aa: CASSLGTVTDTQYF